The sequence of this TCR beta chain was determined in a study of T-cell reconstitution after alpha-beta-depleted transplantation in children. Unique molecular identifiers were incorporated when the TCRbeta library was constructed. TCRdb recomputed calls from the PCR reads with MiXCR, one row per CDR3 protein. The sample carries about 980,000 distinct CDR3 sequences, about 29% recorded once. Deletions cut 4 bases from V and 7 bases from J, with 17 bases between. The CDR3 has 15 amino acids. This sample comprised PBMCs, mostly from graft donor cells, obtained 360 days after TCRalphabeta/CD19-depleted stem cell transplant. The chain employs TRBV12-3 or TRBV12-4 and TRBJ1-5, with D perhaps matching TRBD1 (5 bases). This clonotype was obtained from a boy under two years old who had a stem cell transplant for SCID, so the T cells may come from the graft donor. The CDR3 DNA reads TGTGCCAGCAGTTGGGGGGGGACCTCGGGGCAGCCCCAGCATTTT. Amino acids: CASSWGGTSGQPQHF.